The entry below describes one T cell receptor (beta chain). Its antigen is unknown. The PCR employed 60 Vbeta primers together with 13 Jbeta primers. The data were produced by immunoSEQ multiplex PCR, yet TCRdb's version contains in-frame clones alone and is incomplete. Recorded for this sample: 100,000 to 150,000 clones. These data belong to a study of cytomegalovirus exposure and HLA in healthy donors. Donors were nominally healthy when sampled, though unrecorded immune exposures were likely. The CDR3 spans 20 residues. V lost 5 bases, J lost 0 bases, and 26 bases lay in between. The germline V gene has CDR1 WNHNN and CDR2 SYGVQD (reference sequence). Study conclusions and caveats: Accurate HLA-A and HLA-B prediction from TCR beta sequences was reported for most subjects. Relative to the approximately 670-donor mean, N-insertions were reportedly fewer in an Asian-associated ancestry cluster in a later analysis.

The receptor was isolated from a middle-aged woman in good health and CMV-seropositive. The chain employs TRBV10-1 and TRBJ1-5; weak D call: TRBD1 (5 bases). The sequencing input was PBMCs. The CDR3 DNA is TGCGCCAGCAGTTTGGGGCCATGGGTTCGAATCCTATATAGCAATCAGCCCCAGCATTTT. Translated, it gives CASSLGPWVRILYSNQPQHF.